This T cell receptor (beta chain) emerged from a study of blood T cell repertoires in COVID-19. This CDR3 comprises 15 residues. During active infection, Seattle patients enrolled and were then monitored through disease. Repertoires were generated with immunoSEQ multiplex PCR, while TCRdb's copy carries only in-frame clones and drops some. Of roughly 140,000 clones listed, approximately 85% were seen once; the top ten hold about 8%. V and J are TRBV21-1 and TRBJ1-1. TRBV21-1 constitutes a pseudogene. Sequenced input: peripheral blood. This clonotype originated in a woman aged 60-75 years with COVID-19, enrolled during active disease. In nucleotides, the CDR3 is TGTGCCAGCAGCAAACGCGGGATTACTGGCACTGAAGCTTTCTTT. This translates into CASSKRGITGTEAFF.